This T cell receptor (beta chain) was sequenced in a study of shared clonotypes between healthy human individuals. Per germline, CDR1 KGHSH and CDR2 LQKENI. This CDR3 comprises 15 residues. The ends lost 1 base at V and 7 bases at J; junction bases unmatched: 7. Worth noting for this clone: As yet, its antigen is unknown.

Study results and caveats: Rarefaction gave evidence that sorted-subset sequencing remained incomplete despite large depth. It was the few donors that limited the genetic and exposure-history diversity represented.

Replicate PCRs from sorted subsets contained approximately 190 ng DNA, which is 29,000 or so T cell genomes. The table came from immunoSEQ multiplex PCR; TCRdb's copy has only in-frame clones and leaves some out. The profile shows 2,500,000 or so clones, approximately 90% of them singletons. Source material: naive CD4+ T cells from PBMCs. Regarding subset: CD45RA+ positively selected. The rearrangement uses TRBV18 and TRBJ1-5; TRBD1 matches at 7 bases. The receptor's source is a man in his late teens or twenties in good health. Some clones in this sample may be carry-over from other donors' samples. Written as DNA, the CDR3 is TGTGCCAGCTCACCACGACAGGGCTTTGACCAGCCCCAGCATTTT. It specifies CASSPRQGFDQPQHF.